This is a list of T cell receptor beta chains from one sample in a study of OX40 agonist ivuxolimab in advanced cancers. The repertoire was sequenced with immunoSEQ multiplex PCR; TCRdb's copy has only in-frame clones and lacks some. Of around 65,000 clones in the sample, about nine tenths were seen once. Sequencing was performed on CD4+ or CD8+ T cells sorted from blood, taken in a trial of the OX40 agonist ivuxolimab. All receptors come from an adult with an advanced solid tumor such as melanoma, head and neck, liver or kidney cancer. The CDR3 runs from the conserved cysteine through the conserved F or W.

v_gene | len | CDR3aa
TRBV5-4 | 12 | CASSLSSYEQYF
TRBV7-6 | 13 | CASSRDFYNEQFF
TRBV2 | 18 | CASSEAKRQSSSYNEQFF
TRBV9 | 15 | CASSVGLPTYNEQFF
TRBV10-3 | 13 | CAISEVRDEKLFF
TRBV28 | 15 | CASSLGGQLNQPQHF
TRBV11-2 | 15 | CASSLGGVRGYGYTF
TRBV29-1 | 14 | CSVEDGQAGYGYTF
TRBV6-1 | 13 | CASSVRRVETQYF
TRBV6-6 | 13 | CASNGRTNNEQFF
TRBV6-1 | 15 | CASSGGGWGNQPQHF
TRBV5-4 | 15 | CAIADKGSLNTEAFF
TRBV19 | 13 | CASSSGKNEKLFF
TRBV7-2 | 15 | CASSFGGSGPDTQYF
TRBV7-9 | 11 | CASIRTNEQFF
TRBV27 | 16 | CASSLSSGVKSAEAFF
TRBV6-1 | 17 | CASSEAWQSYSNQPQHF
TRBV9 | 12 | CASSSDYNEQFF
TRBV18 | 15 | CASSQTQGTNTEAFF
TRBV6-6 | 13 | CASSLGRDQPQHF
TRBV10-3 | 12 | CAIKTSGDTQYF
TRBV5-1 | 14 | CASSSVAGEETQYF
TRBV5-4 | 17 | CASSLAPRVPSGNTIYF
TRBV27 | 16 | CASSRNSGTRVHEQYF
TRBV9 | 16 | CASSTSGTPGSNEQFF
TRBV2 | 14 | CASSRDRGADTQYF
TRBV19 | 12 | CASSKGWETQYF